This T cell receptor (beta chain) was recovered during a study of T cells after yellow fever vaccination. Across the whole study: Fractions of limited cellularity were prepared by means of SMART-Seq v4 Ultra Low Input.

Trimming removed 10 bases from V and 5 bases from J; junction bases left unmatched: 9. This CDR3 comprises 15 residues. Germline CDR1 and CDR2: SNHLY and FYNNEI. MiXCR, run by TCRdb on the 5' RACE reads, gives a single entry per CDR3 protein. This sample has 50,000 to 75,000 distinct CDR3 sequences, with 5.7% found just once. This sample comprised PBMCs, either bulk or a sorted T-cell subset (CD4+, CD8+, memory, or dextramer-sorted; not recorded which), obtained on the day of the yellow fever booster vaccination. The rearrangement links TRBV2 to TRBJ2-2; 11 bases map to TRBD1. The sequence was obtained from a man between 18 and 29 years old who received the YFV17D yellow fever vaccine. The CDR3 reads CATWAGQGGTGELFF. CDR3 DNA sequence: TGTGCCACCTGGGCGGGACAGGGGGGGACCGGGGAGCTGTTTTTT.